The 5 T cell receptor beta chains given below trace back to one sample, sequenced in a study of shared clonotypes between healthy human individuals. Measured with immunoSEQ multiplex PCR; TCRdb has only the in-frame clones, and not every one. Found here are roughly 1,500,000 clones, approximately 98% of them singletons; the top ten hold about 0.42%. Source material: naive CD4+ T cells sorted from blood. Subset here: CD45RA+ positively selected. Receptors were obtained from a young man in good health.

This chain connects TRBV7-9 to TRBJ2-5; 8 bases are a match to TRBD2. The CDR3 loop spans 12 amino acids. In germline, CDR1 is SEHNR, CDR2 FQNEAQ (reference sequence). With V trimmed by 10 bases and J by 4 bases, 5 bases remained unmatched. CDR3 bases: TGTGCCATTCTAGCGGGCGGAGAGACCCAGTACTTC. This encodes CAILAGGETQYF.

V usage is TRBV30 and J usage is TRBJ2-4, with D possibly TRBD2 on 5 matching bases. CDR1 and CDR2 (germline): GTSNPN, SVGIG (reference sequence). V lost 0 bases, J lost 1 base, and 13 bases lay in between. The CDR3 loop spans 16 amino acids. The chain's CDR3 is CAWSVLPPGAKNIQYF. CDR3 DNA sequence: TGTGCCTGGAGTGTACTTCCGCCGGGGGCCAAAAACATTCAGTACTTC.

The chain links TRBV7-9 to TRBJ1-2; TRBD1 might be the D (5 bases). The CDR3 sequence is 14 residues long. V lost 3 bases, J lost 6 bases, and 14 bases lay in between. Germline CDR1 reads SEHNR; CDR2 reads FQNEAQ (reference sequence). CDR3 in DNA: TGTGCCAGCAGCTTTAGGATAGGGGATGATGGCTACACCTTC. This gives the protein CASSFRIGDDGYTF. The whole variable domain, filled in from reference TRBV7-9 and TRBJ1-2, reads DTGVSQNPRHKITKRGQNVTFRCDPISEHNRLYWYRQTLGQGPEFLTYFQNEAQLEKSRLLSDRFSAERPKGSFSTLEIQRTEQGDSAMYLCASSFRIGDDGYTFGSGTRLTVV.

V is TRBV29-1 and J is TRBJ2-2; TRBD1 aligns across 9 bases. Germline V gives CDR1 SQVTM, CDR2 ANQGSEA. This CDR3 region has 16 residues. Germline trimming cut 7 bases from V and 8 bases from J; bases unmatched to any gene: 17. This chain's CDR3 is CSARLPGQGVTGELFF. Here the CDR3 DNA reads TGCAGCGCGCGACTACCGGGACAGGGTGTAACGGGGGAGCTGTTTTTT.

As regards this clone: The same CDR3 also results from other DNA sequences found in this sample. The V gene is TRBV18, the J gene TRBJ2-2; 10 bases fit TRBD1. Germline V gives CDR1 KGHSH, CDR2 LQKENI. The CDR3 is 15 residues long. Unmatched junction bases numbered 3, after V lost 1 base and J lost 7 bases. DNA for the CDR3: TGTGCCAGCTCACCACTGGGACAGGGGAACGGGGAGCTGTTTTTT. Translating it yields CASSPLGQGNGELFF.